The 20 T cell receptor beta chains given below trace back to one sample, sequenced in a study of blood T cell repertoires in COVID-19. Libraries were prepared by immunoSEQ multiplex PCR; TCRdb keeps only in-frame clonotypes and omits some of them. The table records about 190,000 clones, approximately 86% of them present only once. Sequenced material: PBMCs or T cells enriched from blood (not recorded which). The source is a woman in her thirties or forties in a cohort exposed to, infected with or recovered from COVID-19 (not recorded which).

The chain has TRBV2 and TRBJ1-1; D perhaps matches TRBD1 (5 bases). The V gene lost 6 bases and the J gene lost 4 bases, with 15 bases spanning the gap. Germline V gene sequence: CDR1 SNHLY, CDR2 FYNNEI. This CDR3 has 14 residues. The CDR3 DNA sequence: TGTGCCAGCAGGGGGCCCCGATCTGGCACTGAAGCTTTCTTT. It encodes CASRGPRSGTEAFF.

There are a few counts of this clone. The chain carries TRBV2 and TRBJ2-7; TRBD1 agrees at 7 bases. The CDR3 has 14 residues. Germline V lookup: CDR1 SNHLY, CDR2 FYNNEI. The V and J ends lost 1 base and 3 bases, in that order; junction bases with no gene match: 3. CDR3 amino acids: CASSEGTGLYEQYF. CDR3 in DNA: TGTGCCAGCAGTGAAGGGACAGGCCTCTACGAGCAGTACTTC.

A single count supports this clone. This chain links TRBV29-1 with TRBJ1-2; 9 positions match TRBD1. Germline CDR1 reads SQVTM; CDR2 reads ANQGSEA. This CDR3 spans 14 amino acids. After removal of 7 bases from V and 6 bases from J, the junction contained 12 bases not matched to a gene. The CDR3 DNA follows: TGCAGCGCCCCTCTACAGGGGGCGCTTAATGGCTACACCTTC. Translating it yields CSAPLQGALNGYTF.

V is TRBV11-3 and J is TRBJ2-7; D perhaps matches TRBD2 (5 bases). The V gene's germline CDR1 is SGHNT and CDR2 YENEEA. V lost 3 bases, J lost 2 bases, and 14 bases lay in between. The CDR3 runs to 15 residues. This CDR3 reads CASSLKAGVPYEQYF. The CDR3 nucleotides read TGTGCCAGCAGCTTGAAGGCGGGTGTGCCCTACGAGCAGTACTTC.

This clone was detected only once. The chain is built from TRBV19 and TRBJ2-2; tentatively, D is TRBD2 (6 bases). This CDR3 region has 15 residues. The germline V gene encodes CDR1 LNHDA and CDR2 SQIVND (reference sequence). With 5 bases removed from V and 4 bases from J, the gap between germline ends came to 14 bases. DNA for the CDR3: TGTGCCAGTAGTCTGGCGGGGCCATTCACCGGGGAGCTGTTTTTT. Its translation: CASSLAGPFTGELFF.

The V gene is TRBV15, the J gene TRBJ2-5; 13 nucleotides agree with TRBD2. Germline loops: CDR1 LNHNV, CDR2 YYDKDF (reference sequence). There are 19 residues in the CDR3. J was trimmed by 2 bases and V by 3 bases; bases with no gene match: 12. The CDR3 is CATSRLFGLAGEGQETQYF. In nucleotides, the CDR3 is TGTGCCACCAGCAGGCTGTTCGGACTAGCGGGAGAGGGGCAAGAGACCCAGTACTTC.

V and J are TRBV10-1 and TRBJ2-4; D may be TRBD1 (5 bases). This CDR3 spans 16 amino acids. The V gene lost 3 bases and the J gene lost 0 bases, with 12 bases spanning the gap. Germline-derived CDR1 and CDR2 are WNHNN and SYGVQD (reference sequence). The CDR3 loop is CASSDSGFEAKNIQYF. CDR3 DNA sequence: TGCGCCAGCAGTGATTCAGGGTTTGAAGCCAAAAACATTCAGTACTTC.

This clone was detected once. The chain joins TRBV7-9 to TRBJ2-3, with 9 bases matching TRBD2. The CDR3 runs to 15 residues. V shed 3 bases, J shed 3 bases, and the junction held 4 bases outside the gene matches. Germline loops: CDR1 SEHNR, CDR2 FQNEAQ (reference sequence). CDR3 nucleotide sequence: TGTGCCAGCAGCTTTTACCTAGCGGGAACAGATACGCAGTATTTT. Amino acid sequence: CASSFYLAGTDTQYF. Full variable domain (remainder filled in from reference TRBV7-9 and TRBJ2-3): DTGVSQNPRHKITKRGQNVTFRCDPISEHNRLYWYRQTLGQGPEFLTYFQNEAQLEKSRLLSDRFSAERPKGSFSTLEIQRTEQGDSAMYLCASSFYLAGTDTQYFGPGTRLTVL.

This chain links TRBV6-6 with TRBJ2-7; 9 nucleotides line up with TRBD1. CDR3 length: 16 amino acids. Trimming at V came to 2 bases and at J to 3 bases, leaving 8 bases not matched to a gene. CDR1 is MNHNY, CDR2 SVGAGI, per germline (reference sequence). In DNA, the CDR3 is TGTGCCAGCAGTTACCTCGGGACAGGGAATTTCTACGAGCAGTACTTC. This encodes CASSYLGTGNFYEQYF.

This clone qualifies as medium-sized (0.01 to 0.1%). The chain has TRBV7-9 and TRBJ1-4; 11 positions agree with TRBD1. With V trimmed by 5 bases and J by 8 bases, 7 bases remained unmatched. This CDR3 contains 15 residues. The germline CDR1 and CDR2 sequences are SEHNR and FQNEAQ (reference sequence). CDR3 bases: TGTGCCAGCAGCCCATCCTGGACAGGGGGCGAAAAACTGTTTTTT. Residues: CASSPSWTGGEKLFF.

The rearrangement uses TRBV5-1 and TRBJ1-1; TRBD1 is a possible D gene (6 bases). Deletions cut 2 bases from V and 2 bases from J, with 10 bases between. Germline V CDR1 and CDR2: SGHRS, YFSETQ. The CDR3 is 14 residues long. CDR3 sequence (DNA): TGCGCCAGCAGCTTTGGGGGCCCAAACACTGAAGCTTTCTTT. Its translation: CASSFGGPNTEAFF.

Comment on this clone: The identical CDR3 is also encoded by other nucleotide sequences in the sample. This rearrangement joins TRBV19 to TRBJ2-7, with 9 nucleotides matching TRBD1. Germline V gene sequence: CDR1 LNHDA, CDR2 SQIVND (reference sequence). Germline trimming cut 5 bases from V and 2 bases from J; bases unmatched to any gene: 4. CDR3 size: 14 residues. The CDR3 is CASSAGTGTYEQYF. The CDR3 DNA is TGTGCCAGTAGTGCTGGGACAGGGACCTACGAGCAGTACTTC. Supplemented by reference TRBV19 and TRBJ2-7, the full variable domain reads DGGITQSPKYLFRKEGQNVTLSCEQNLNHDAMYWYRQDPGQGLRLIYYSQIVNDFQKGDIAEGYSVSREKKESFPLTVTSAQKNPTAFYLCASSAGTGTYEQYFGPGTRLTVT.

The sample holds a few counts of this clone. CDR3 loop: CASSLVPAGGPYEQYF. CDR3 in DNA: TGTGCCAGCAGCTTAGTCCCCGCGGGAGGGCCCTACGAGCAGTACTTC. V usage is TRBV7-2 and J usage is TRBJ2-7; 9 bases match TRBD2. The germline V gene encodes CDR1 SGHTA and CDR2 FQGNSA. The CDR3 extends over 16 amino acids. Trimming took 1 base from V and 2 from J; bases not matched to a gene: 6. The full variable domain, in which reference TRBV7-2 and TRBJ2-7 provide the parts outside the CDR3, is GAGVSQSPSNKVTEKGKDVELRCDPISGHTALYWYRQSLGQGLEFLIYFQGNSAPDKSGLPSDRFSAERTGGSVSTLTIQRTQQEDSAVYLCASSLVPAGGPYEQYFGPGTRLTVT.

V gene TRBV4-1 combines with J gene TRBJ2-7; 7 nucleotides match TRBD2. The CDR3 loop spans 16 amino acids. V dropped 0 bases and J dropped 3; count of bases not matched to a gene: 8. Germline V lookup: CDR1 MGHRA, CDR2 YSYEKL. CDR3 region: CASSQDGTTEYYEQYF. CDR3 bases: TGCGCCAGCAGCCAAGACGGGACTACCGAATACTACGAGCAGTACTTC.

The rearrangement uses TRBV27 and TRBJ2-1; 9 bases line up with TRBD2. Germline values: CDR1 MNHEY, CDR2 SMNVEV (reference sequence). This CDR3 has 16 residues. With V trimmed by 3 bases and J by 2 bases, 5 bases remained unmatched. The DNA for the CDR3 is TGTGCCAGCAGTTTGCGGGGGGGAGGGGCCTACAATGAGCAGTTCTTC. It encodes CASSLRGGGAYNEQFF.

The rearrangement uses TRBV25-1 and TRBJ2-5; TRBD2 agrees at 11 bases. This CDR3 is 17 amino acids long. Germline values: CDR1 MGHDK, CDR2 SYGVNS. Unmatched junction bases numbered 13, after V lost 5 bases and J lost 5 bases. CDR3 in DNA: TGTGCCAGCAGTTACACCCAGGGGCTAGCGGGAGGTGAGACCCAGTACTTC. This translates into CASSYTQGLAGGETQYF.

This chain uses TRBV5-1 with TRBJ2-4; 7 nucleotides line up with TRBD2. Germline values: CDR1 SGHRS, CDR2 YFSETQ. CDR3 length: 16 residues. Unmatched junction bases numbered 6, after V lost 0 bases and J lost 3 bases. CDR3 protein: CASSLGRGMDKNIQYF. CDR3 in DNA: TGCGCCAGCAGCTTGGGGCGGGGGATGGACAAAAACATTCAGTACTTC.

The rearrangement links TRBV9 to TRBJ2-1, with 9 bases matching TRBD2. The CDR3 has 16 amino acids. CDR1 is SGDLS and CDR2 is YYNGEE in the germline V gene. V gave up 0 bases and J gave up 3 bases; unmatched junction bases: 4. DNA of the CDR3: TGTGCCAGCAGCGTAGCTGCGGGAGGGGGCTACAATGAGCAGTTCTTC. Translation: CASSVAAGGGYNEQFF.

V is TRBV24-1 and J is TRBJ2-5, with D perhaps TRBD1 (5 bases). Trimming left V 5 bases short and J 5 bases short, with 8 bases between. The CDR3 has 12 amino acids. Germline CDR1 and CDR2: KGHDR and SFDVKD. The CDR3 nucleotides are TGTGCCACCAGTGGACAGACTGAGACCCAGTACTTC. Residues: CATSGQTETQYF.

V gene TRBV13 combines with J gene TRBJ2-1; D ambiguous. In germline, CDR1 is PRHDT, CDR2 FYEKMQ (reference sequence). V dropped 0 bases and J dropped 7 bases, with 4 bases sitting between them. The CDR3 length is 12 residues. CDR3: CASSLGENEQFF. The CDR3 bases are TGTGCCAGCAGCTTAGGAGAGAATGAGCAGTTCTTC.